This TCR beta chain appears in the sequencing data of a study of PD-1 blockade in mismatch repair-deficient tumors. V lost 0 bases, J lost 3 bases, and 6 bases lay in between. The CDR3 length is 14 residues. The germline CDR1 and CDR2 sequences are SGHRS and YFSETQ. TCRdb's table, derived via immunoSEQ multiplex PCR, lists solely in-frame clones and lacks some. The data contain under 95,000 clones, around 80% of them seen just once; the ten biggest clones take up roughly 5.5%. Sequencing was performed on peripheral blood, taken 44 weeks after starting pembrolizumab. The chain has TRBV5-1 and TRBJ1-4, with D hard to call. The sequence was collected from an adult with mismatch repair-deficient cancer. CDR3 bases: TGCGCCAGCAGCTTGGTAGGGCCTAATGAAAAACTGTTTTTT. Its translation is CASSLVGPNEKLFF.